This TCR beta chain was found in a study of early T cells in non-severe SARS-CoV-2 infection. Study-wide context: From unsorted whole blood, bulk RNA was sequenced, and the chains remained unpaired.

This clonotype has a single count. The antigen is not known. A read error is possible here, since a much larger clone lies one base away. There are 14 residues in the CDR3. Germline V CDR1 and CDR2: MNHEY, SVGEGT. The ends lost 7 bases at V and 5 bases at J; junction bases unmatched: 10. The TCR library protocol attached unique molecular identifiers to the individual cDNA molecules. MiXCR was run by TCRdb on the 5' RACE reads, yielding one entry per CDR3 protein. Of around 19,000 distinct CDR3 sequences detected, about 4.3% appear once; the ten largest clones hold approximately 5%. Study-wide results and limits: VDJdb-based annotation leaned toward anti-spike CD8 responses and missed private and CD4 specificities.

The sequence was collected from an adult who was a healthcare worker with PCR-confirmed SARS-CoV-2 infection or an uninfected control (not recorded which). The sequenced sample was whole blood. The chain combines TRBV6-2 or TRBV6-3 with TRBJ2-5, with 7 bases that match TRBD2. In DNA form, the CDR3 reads TGTGCCAGCACAGGGCTCCAAGCGGGGGAGACCCAGTACTTC. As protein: CASTGLQAGETQYF.